The 9 T cell receptor beta chains below come from one sample, sequenced in a study of blood T cells in healthy people across ages (dated by TCRdb to the mid-2010s). To prepare the library, 5' RACE was applied. TCRdb names Illumina HiSeq 2500 as the instrument used. A second roughly 6 to 11 cycle PCR used a sample-barcoded 5' primer and a J-beta primer mix. The public reads were run again by TCRdb, first through fastp at Q25 and then through MiXCR, and only productive beta chains were kept. A single entry per CDR3 protein holds the most common genes and DNA from its merged rows. Within this sample are 600,000 to 800,000 distinct CDR3 sequences, with around 20% of them counted one time only. The biggest ten clones account for roughly 3.6% of the sample. Sequencing input: blood. These receptors all come from a man between 65 and 79 years old in good health.

The table lists this clonotype with a few counts. This rearrangement joins TRBV20-1 to TRBJ1-1; D is unresolved. V was trimmed by 3 bases and J by 1 base, leaving 6 bases between them. The CDR3 covers 12 residues. CDR1 and CDR2 (germline): DFQATT, SNEGSKA (reference sequence). The CDR3 protein is CSARQPNTEAFF. The CDR3 nucleotides read TGCAGTGCTAGGCAGCCGAACACTGAAGCTTTCTTT.

This clonotype was seen many times. The chain uses TRBV4-2 and TRBJ2-2; D gene uncertain. This CDR3 region has 15 residues. Germline CDR1 is LGHNA and CDR2 is YNFKEQ. Between the trimmed V and J ends, which lost 4 bases and 0 bases, there was a span of 9 bases. CDR3 nucleotides: TGTGCCAGCAGCCGAGCCTCCACGAACACCGGGGAGCTGTTTTTT. It specifies CASSRASTNTGELFF.

This clonotype showed up just a few times. The rearrangement uses TRBV5-1 and TRBJ2-7; D gene unclear. Trimming pared 0 bases from V and 5 bases from J, leaving 12 bases between. Germline V gene sequence: CDR1 SGHRS, CDR2 YFSETQ. The CDR3 is 14 residues long. In DNA form, the CDR3 reads TGCGCCAGCAGCTTGGGGACGGTGTTCGACGAGCAGTACTTC. Amino acid sequence: CASSLGTVFDEQYF.

This clonotype was seen only a few times. The chain employs TRBV4-3 and TRBJ2-1; 10 bases align to TRBD2. The V gene end was trimmed by 1 base and the J gene end by 2 bases; junction bases not matched to a gene: 5. There are 17 residues in the CDR3. CDR1 LGHNA and CDR2 YSLEER come from the germline V gene. The CDR3 DNA is TGCGCCAGCAGCCAAGGCAGGCTAGCGGGGGCCTACAATGAGCAGTTCTTC. It encodes CASSQGRLAGAYNEQFF.

V is TRBV20-1 and J is TRBJ2-1; the D gene is possibly TRBD2 (6 bases). Judging by the DNA end, TRBJ2-5 fits better; the J call may be wrong. In germline, CDR1 is DFQATT, CDR2 SNEGSKA (reference sequence). The CDR3 runs 14 residues. Written as DNA, the CDR3 is TGCAGTGCCGTACGGGAGCGGACTCGGGAGACCCAGTACTTC. This encodes CSAVRERTRETQYF.

The chain links TRBV28 to TRBJ1-5; D remains ambiguous. This CDR3 has 12 amino acids. V was shortened by 6 bases and J by 5 bases, with 8 bases between the two germline ends. The germline V gene has CDR1 MDHEN and CDR2 SYDVKM. CDR3 in DNA: TGTGCCAGCAGGACCCTCGATCAGCCCCAGCATTTT. It translates to CASRTLDQPQHF.

CDR3 sequence: CASSWDRAYEQYF. The CDR3 DNA reads TGTGCCAGCAGCTGGGACAGGGCGTACGAGCAGTACTTC. The chain couples TRBV7-2 to TRBJ2-7; 9 positions match TRBD1. The trim removed 4 bases at V and 4 bases at J, leaving 2 bases unmatched. Germline V gene lookup returns CDR1 SGHTA and CDR2 FQGNSA. The CDR3 runs 13 residues.

The chain carries TRBV3-1 and TRBJ2-5; D might be TRBD2 (6 bases). The DNA end favors TRBJ2-7, so the J call may be wrong. The CDR3 contains 15 residues. CDR1 LGHDT and CDR2 YNNKEL come from the germline V gene (reference sequence). The CDR3 is CASSPASATSYEQYF. CDR3 DNA: TGTGCCAGCAGCCCCGCTAGCGCGACTTCCTACGAGCAGTACTTC.

The rearrangement uses TRBV5-1 and TRBJ2-5; D unresolved. The J call may be in error: the DNA end matches TRBJ2-1 better. This CDR3 has 14 amino acids. Germline assignment: CDR1 SGHRS and CDR2 YFSETQ. The CDR3 protein is CASKSATGPGEQFF. CDR3 in DNA: TGCGCCAGCAAAAGCGCGACTGGCCCCGGAGAGCAGTTCTTC.